This TCR beta chain was captured in a study of blood T cell repertoires in COVID-19. Background on the study: Collection of acute and convalescent COVID-19 samples took place in the United States, Italy and Spain. Sources were T cells, B-cell-depleted T cells, or PBMCs; the material itself was cDNA or gDNA.

In the source study's methods: Amplified reference gene primers provided the basis for estimating nucleated cell counts. Libraries were prepared by immunoSEQ multiplex PCR; TCRdb keeps only in-frame clonotypes and omits some of them. V and J calls and clone size are copied from that table; D and trimming were computed from the DNA. The sample has over 85,000 clones, around four fifths seen once. Germline CDR1 is ENHRY and CDR2 is SYGVKD. The V segment lost 6 bases and the J segment 0 bases; nucleotides outside the gene matches: 0. The CDR3 is 14 amino acids. The V and J genes are TRBV10-3 and TRBJ2-7; TRBD2 agrees at 12 bases. The TCR sequence derives from a man aged 45-65 years with acute or convalescent COVID-19. Input material: peripheral blood. The CDR3: CAIRGLAGSYEQYF. The CDR3 bases are TGTGCCATCAGGGGACTAGCGGGCTCCTACGAGCAGTACTTC.